This record concerns one TCR beta chain sequence. The data stem from a study of T cells in Graves' hyperthyroidism and ophthalmopathy. RNA transcripts served as the template for amplifying TCR beta CDR3 regions. HTBI primers drove first-round RT-PCR of the TCR CDR3. TCRdb analysed the multiplex PCR reads with MiXCR anew, one entry per CDR3 protein. Among 750,000 to 950,000 distinct CDR3 sequences listed, over 35% were seen once. There are 13 residues in the CDR3. CDR1 and CDR2 from the germline V gene are SGDLS and YYNGEE. V was trimmed by 6 bases and J by 4 bases, leaving 14 bases between them. Newly diagnosed patients aged 18 to 65 had hyperthyroidism of under 2 months' duration. Every diagnosis used clinical symptoms, serum thyroxine and TRAb, thyroid ultrasound and orbital computed tomography.

The receptor was isolated from a man between 18 and 35 years old with Graves' hyperthyroidism. This sequence joins TRBV9 and TRBJ2-7, with D possibly matching TRBD2 (5 bases). Sequenced sample: blood. The CDR3 nucleotides are TGTGCCAGCACCAGAAGGCCGGGATACGAGCAGTACTTC. It translates to CASTRRPGYEQYF.